A single sample gave rise to the 30 T cell receptor beta chains below, sequenced in a study of T-cell memory formation after mild COVID-19. TCRdb reprocessed the 5' RACE reads with MiXCR, giving one entry per CDR3 protein. The table lists 400,000 to 500,000 distinct CDR3 sequences, roughly 18% of them singletons. Sequenced: PBMCs or a T cell subset sorted from them (not recorded which). The receptors were gathered from a man aged 18 to 29 who had mild COVID-19 (a few samples of this study predate the infection). Cell type and time point are not known.

This clonotype was observed a single time. The junction differs from germline at one of its ends, possibly a read error. This chain joins TRBV5-1 and TRBJ1-2; weak D call: TRBD1 (5 bases). The CDR3 loop spans 13 amino acids. CDR1 and CDR2 from the germline V gene are SGHRS and YFSETQ. The CDR3 DNA reads as TGCGCCAGCAGCTTCCAGGGCGGGTATGGCGACACCTTC. Residues: CASSFQGGYGDTF.

The sample holds a few counts of this clonotype. The chain is built from TRBV6-2 or TRBV6-3 and TRBJ2-7; TRBD1 is a possible D gene (6 bases). The germline V gene encodes CDR1 MNHEY and CDR2 SVGEGT. The CDR3 contains 17 residues. Trimming cost V 4 bases and J 0 bases, with 19 bases left between them. CDR3 amino acids: CASSFPTTGPSSYEQYV. CDR3 sequence (DNA): TGTGCCAGCAGTTTCCCAACGACAGGACCTAGCTCCTACGAGCAGTACGTC.

The chain has TRBV2 and TRBJ1-2, with 8 bases fitting TRBD1. The V segment lost 7 bases and the J segment 8 bases; nucleotides outside the gene matches: 9. This CDR3 contains 13 residues. Germline V gene lookup returns CDR1 SNHLY and CDR2 FYNNEI. The CDR3 sequence is CASILPTGVGYTF. The CDR3 nucleotides are TGTGCCAGCATCCTCCCGACAGGGGTCGGCTACACCTTC. Looking up the rest from reference TRBV2 and TRBJ1-2 gives the full variable domain: EPEVTQTPSHQVTQMGQEVILRCVPISNHLYFYWYRQILGQKVEFLVSFYNNEISEKSEIFDDQFSVERPDGSNFTLKIRSTKLEDSAMYFCASILPTGVGYTFGSGTRLTVV.

This clonotype has more than one count but fewer than ten. The J gene is TRBJ2-3, the V gene TRBV5-1; 8 positions match TRBD2. Germline lookup yields CDR1 SGHRS and CDR2 YFSETQ. This CDR3 comprises 16 residues. V was clipped by 2 bases and J by 1 base; unmatched bases: 6. Here the CDR3 reads CASSLGPTSGTDTQYF. CDR3 DNA: TGCGCCAGCAGCTTAGGCCCGACTAGCGGCACAGATACGCAGTATTTT.

This clonotype was seen more than once but under ten times. V and J are TRBV6-2 or TRBV6-3 and TRBJ1-1; D is possibly TRBD1 (6 bases). The germline V gene encodes CDR1 MNHEY and CDR2 SVGEGT. V gave up 7 bases and J gave up 6 bases, with 18 bases separating them. This CDR3 has 14 amino acids. The chain's CDR3 is CASTDRYGTSEAFF. In nucleotides, the CDR3 is TGTGCCAGCACCGACAGGTACGGAACGTCTGAAGCTTTCTTT.

The chain has TRBV7-9 and TRBJ2-3; no definite D call. V gave up 1 base and J gave up 3 bases, with 14 bases separating them. Germline loops: CDR1 SEHNR, CDR2 FQNEAQ (reference sequence). The CDR3 runs 16 residues. The chain's CDR3 is CASSLDGGGLTDTQYF. The CDR3 DNA reads TGTGCCAGCAGCTTAGATGGCGGTGGTTTGACAGATACGCAGTATTTT.

At least ten counts were recorded for this clonotype. V gene TRBV7-2 combines with J gene TRBJ2-7, with D perhaps TRBD2 (5 bases). The V end was cut by 2 bases, the J end by 4 bases, with 9 bases between. Germline assignment: CDR1 SGHTA and CDR2 FQGNSA. The CDR3 covers 13 residues. This CDR3 reads CASSLSGRYEQYV. In nucleotides, the CDR3 is TGTGCCAGCAGCTTAAGCGGTCGGTACGAGCAGTACGTC.

The V and J genes are TRBV2 and TRBJ1-5; TRBD1 matches 7 bases. V dropped 3 bases and J dropped 2; count of bases not matched to a gene: 4. This CDR3 region has 15 residues. Germline V lookup: CDR1 SNHLY, CDR2 FYNNEI. CDR3 in amino acids: CASSDRQGGNQPQHF. Here the CDR3 DNA reads TGTGCCAGCAGTGATAGACAGGGAGGCAATCAGCCCCAGCATTTT.

The gene calls are TRBV5-5 and TRBJ2-3; no clear D gene. V lost 1 base to trimming and J lost 4 bases, with 7 bases between them. CDR1 is SGHKS and CDR2 is YYEKEE in the germline V gene (reference sequence). The CDR3 length is 13 residues. The CDR3 reads CASSLPVPDTQYF. DNA of the CDR3: TGTGCCAGCAGCTTGCCCGTCCCAGATACGCAGTATTTT.

This clonotype has only a few counts. The V call is TRBV20-1, the J call TRBJ2-4; the match to TRBD1 covers 11 bases. The CDR3 is 12 amino acids. The germline gives CDR1 DFQATT, CDR2 SNEGSKA (reference sequence). Trimming cost V 3 bases and J 8 bases; bases outside gene matches: 0. The CDR3 sequence: CSARDRGHIQYF. DNA of the CDR3: TGCAGTGCTAGGGACAGGGGGCACATTCAGTACTTC.

This clonotype was recorded a few times. The chain employs TRBV6-5 and TRBJ2-7; D is perhaps TRBD2 (5 bases). V was cut by 2 bases and J by 3 bases, with 14 bases left in between. The V gene's germline CDR1 is MNHEY and CDR2 SVGAGI. The CDR3 runs 15 residues. CDR3 DNA sequence: TGTGCCAGCAGTTACCCCCGCCGGGGTCTCTACGAGCAGTACTTC. Its protein product is CASSYPRRGLYEQYF.

This clonotype was recorded a few times. The chain combines TRBV5-1 with TRBJ1-3; TRBD1 agrees at 9 bases. CDR3 length: 16 amino acids. Trimming cost V 0 bases and J 4 bases; bases outside gene matches: 5. Germline-derived CDR1 and CDR2 are SGHRS and YFSETQ. CDR3 sequence reads: CASSLAGTGRGNTIYF. CDR3 DNA sequence: TGCGCCAGCAGCTTGGCCGGGACAGGGAGAGGAAACACCATATATTTT.

This clonotype was observed a handful of times. The chain has TRBV4-3 and TRBJ2-2; 11 nucleotides align to TRBD2. The CDR3 length is 18 residues. V dropped 0 bases and J dropped 0; count of bases not matched to a gene: 3. Germline V gene sequence: CDR1 LGHNA, CDR2 YSLEER. CDR3 region: CASSQDLAGGPNTGELFF. CDR3 sequence (DNA): TGCGCCAGCAGCCAAGACCTAGCGGGGGGCCCGAACACCGGGGAGCTGTTTTTT.

This clonotype occurred many times. V gene TRBV7-2 combines with J gene TRBJ2-5, with D perhaps TRBD2 (6 bases). From germline, CDR1 is SGHTA and CDR2 FQGNSA. Trimming took off 5 bases at V and 3 bases at J, with 13 bases between the two ends. This CDR3 has 14 amino acids. CDR3 sequence: CASSRGGTEETQYF. CDR3 bases: TGTGCCAGCAGCCGAGGCGGGACGGAAGAGACCCAGTACTTC.

This clonotype was seen a few times. The chain combines TRBV7-2 with TRBJ1-5; no clear D gene. V lost 4 bases and J 5 bases, leaving 6 bases between the germline ends. The CDR3 contains 12 residues. Germline V gives CDR1 SGHTA, CDR2 FQGNSA. This CDR3 is CASSSGYQPQHF. The CDR3 nucleotides read TGTGCCAGCAGCTCCGGATATCAGCCCCAGCATTTT.

The V and J genes are TRBV6-5 and TRBJ1-2; TRBD1 is a possible D gene (5 bases). The CDR3 extends over 14 amino acids. The V gene lost 6 bases and the J gene lost 0 bases, with 11 bases spanning the gap. Germline CDR1 MNHEY, CDR2 SVGAGI. CDR3 bases: TGTGCCAGCAGCCCTTTCAGGGCTAACTATGGCTACACCTTC. It translates to CASSPFRANYGYTF.

The chain carries TRBV11-2 and TRBJ1-4; 7 bases are shared with TRBD1. CDR1 and CDR2 (germline): SGHAT, FQNNGV. CDR3 length equals 15 residues. Trimming cost V 6 bases and J 4 bases; bases outside gene matches: 8. For the CDR3, the DNA is TGTGCCAGCAGGAGACCGGGACAGATTAATGAAAAACTGTTTTTT. Its translation is CASRRPGQINEKLFF.

The chain recombines TRBV20-1 with TRBJ2-3, with TRBD2 matching over 8 bases. This CDR3 is built from 13 residues. Germline lookup yields CDR1 DFQATT and CDR2 SNEGSKA (reference sequence). As DNA, the CDR3 is TGCAGGTCTCGCGGGGGGAGCACAGATACGCAGTATTTT. This translates into CRSRGGSTDTQYF.

This clonotype came up many times. The CDR3 DNA sequence: TGTGCCAGCGCGAAGTCCGGGGGGTCTGAGCAGTTCTTC. Its translation is CASAKSGGSEQFF. The chain couples TRBV6-2 or TRBV6-3 to TRBJ2-1, with 7 bases identical to TRBD2. Germline assignment: CDR1 MNHEY and CDR2 SVGEGT. This CDR3 is built from 13 residues. The V gene end was trimmed by 8 bases and the J gene end by 9 bases; junction bases not matched to a gene: 10.

In this sample, this clonotype turned up a few times. The V call is TRBV6-5, the J call TRBJ2-7; tentative D call: TRBD2 (5 bases). Germline V gives CDR1 MNHEY, CDR2 SVGAGI. This CDR3 contains 15 residues. V was cut by 2 bases and J by 4 bases, with 15 bases left in between. CDR3 DNA: TGTGCCAGCAGTTACGCCCCAGGTGGCGGGTACGAGCAGTACTTC. Its translation is CASSYAPGGGYEQYF.

This chain joins TRBV29-1 and TRBJ2-3, with 14 nucleotides matching TRBD2. Trimming took 1 base from V and 9 from J; bases not matched to a gene: 3. Germline-derived CDR1 and CDR2 are SQVTM and ANQGSEA. The CDR3 has 14 amino acids. CDR3 in amino acids: CSVEAWTSGGTQYF. For the CDR3, the DNA is TGCAGCGTTGAAGCGTGGACTAGCGGGGGGACGCAGTATTTT.

This clonotype was observed a handful of times. The chain couples TRBV15 to TRBJ2-6; D unclear. The ends were cut back, 8 bases at V and 1 base at J, with 6 bases in the middle. The CDR3 consists of 13 residues. CDR1 LNHNV and CDR2 YYDKDF come from the germline V gene (reference sequence). The CDR3 region has the DNA TGTGCCACCGCGTTGTCTGGGGCCAACGTCCTGACTTTC. Amino acid sequence: CATALSGANVLTF.

The chain joins TRBV9 to TRBJ1-2; D gene unclear. Germline V gene sequence: CDR1 SGDLS, CDR2 YYNGEE. The V gene lost 7 bases and the J gene lost 5 bases, with 12 bases spanning the gap. This CDR3 contains 12 residues. CDR3 nucleotides: TGTGCCAGCTTGGGGAATGGGTATGGCTACACCTTC. Translating gives CASLGNGYGYTF.

As for this clonotype: Without the conserved terminal phenylalanine or tryptophan, this CDR3 likely stems from a read error. V usage is TRBV20-1 and J usage is TRBJ1-1, with 7 bases identical to TRBD1. There are 13 residues in the CDR3. Germline V gene sequence: CDR1 DFQATT, CDR2 SNEGSKA (reference sequence). J was trimmed by 5 bases and V by 3 bases; bases with no gene match: 6. The CDR3 coding sequence is TGCAGTGCTAGGCGACAGGGTTGGACTGAAGCTTTCTCT. Translation gives CSARRQGWTEAFS.

This clonotype was seen only a few times. The V and J genes are TRBV11-2 and TRBJ2-1, with unresolved D. Trimming removed 5 bases at V and 0 bases at J, with 11 bases between. Germline CDR1 is SGHAT and CDR2 is FQNNGV. The CDR3 consists of 15 residues. CDR3 protein: CASSPQLSSYNEQFF. CDR3 coding DNA: TGTGCCAGCAGCCCACAGCTGAGCTCCTACAATGAGCAGTTCTTC.

The chain uses TRBV12-3 or TRBV12-4 and TRBJ1-3, with D possibly matching TRBD1 (6 bases). This CDR3 is built from 14 residues. V was pared by 5 bases and J by 3 bases, with 11 bases between. The CDR3 DNA reads TGTGCCAGCAGTACAGGGTCTTATGGAAACACCATATATTTT. Amino acid sequence: CASSTGSYGNTIYF.

This clonotype showed up just a few times. This chain links TRBV4-1 with TRBJ2-1; 10 bases are a match to TRBD2. The germline CDR1 and CDR2 sequences are MGHRA and YSYEKL. The CDR3 is made up of 14 amino acids. After removal of 6 bases from V and 7 bases from J, the junction contained 6 bases not matched to a gene. The CDR3 reads CASSMLAGVNEQFF. The CDR3 DNA reads as TGCGCCAGCAGTATGCTAGCGGGGGTTAATGAGCAGTTCTTC.

This clonotype was seen more than once but under ten times. The CDR3 is CSARDLRTGSTGELFF. CDR3 sequence (DNA): TGCAGTGCTAGAGATCTCCGGACAGGGAGCACCGGGGAGCTGTTTTTT. The chain is built from TRBV20-1 and TRBJ2-2; 8 bases align to TRBD1. The length of the CDR3 is 16 residues. The junction had 7 bases not matched to a gene; V was cut back by 0 bases and J by 4 bases. CDR1 and CDR2 from the germline V gene are DFQATT and SNEGSKA (reference sequence).

This clonotype was recorded a few times. The rearrangement uses TRBV5-1 and TRBJ2-2; TRBD2 is a possible D gene (6 bases). V was clipped by 0 bases and J by 5 bases, with 11 bases between them. Germline assignment: CDR1 SGHRS and CDR2 YFSETQ. The CDR3 length is 15 residues. The CDR3 loop is CASSLAEAGTGELFF. The CDR3 nucleotides are TGCGCCAGCAGCTTGGCCGAGGCGGGGACCGGGGAGCTGTTTTTT.

The chain carries TRBV12-3 or TRBV12-4 and TRBJ1-2, with D unclear. V was pared by 7 bases and J by 4 bases, with 10 bases between. The CDR3 totals 12 residues. CDR3 sequence reads: CASTDGSYGYTF. DNA for the CDR3: TGTGCCAGCACCGACGGAAGCTATGGCTACACCTTC.